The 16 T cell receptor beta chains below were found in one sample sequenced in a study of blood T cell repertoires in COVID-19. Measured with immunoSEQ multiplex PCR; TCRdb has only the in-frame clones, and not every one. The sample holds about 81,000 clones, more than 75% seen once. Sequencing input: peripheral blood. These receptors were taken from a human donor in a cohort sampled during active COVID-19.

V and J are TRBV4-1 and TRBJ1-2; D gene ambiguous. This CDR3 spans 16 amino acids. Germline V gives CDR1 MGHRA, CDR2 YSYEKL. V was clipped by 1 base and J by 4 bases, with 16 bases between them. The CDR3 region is CASSQGTQMTSYGYTF. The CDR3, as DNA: TGCGCCAGCAGCCAAGGTACACAGATGACGTCCTATGGCTACACCTTC.

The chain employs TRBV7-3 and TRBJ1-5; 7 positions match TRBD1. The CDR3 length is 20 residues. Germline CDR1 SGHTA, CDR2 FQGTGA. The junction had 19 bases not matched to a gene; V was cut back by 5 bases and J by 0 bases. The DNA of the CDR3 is TGTGCCAGCAGCCGAGACAGGGCTCGGCGCCTGAAGTCTAGCAATCAGCCCCAGCATTTT. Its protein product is CASSRDRARRLKSSNQPQHF.

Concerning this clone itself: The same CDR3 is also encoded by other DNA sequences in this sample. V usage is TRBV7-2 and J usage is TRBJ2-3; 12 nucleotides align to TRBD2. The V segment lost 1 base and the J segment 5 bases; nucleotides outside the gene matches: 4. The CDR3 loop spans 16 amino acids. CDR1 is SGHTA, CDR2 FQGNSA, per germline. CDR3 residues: CASSLGLAGGEDTQYF. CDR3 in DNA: TGTGCCAGCAGCTTAGGGCTAGCGGGGGGGGAAGATACGCAGTATTTT.

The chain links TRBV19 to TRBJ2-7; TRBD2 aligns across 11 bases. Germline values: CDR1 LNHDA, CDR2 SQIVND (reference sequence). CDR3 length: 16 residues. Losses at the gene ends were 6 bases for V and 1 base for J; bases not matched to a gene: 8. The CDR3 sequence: CASRDVSGGASYEQYF. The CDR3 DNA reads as TGTGCCAGTAGAGACGTTAGCGGGGGGGCGTCCTACGAGCAGTACTTC.

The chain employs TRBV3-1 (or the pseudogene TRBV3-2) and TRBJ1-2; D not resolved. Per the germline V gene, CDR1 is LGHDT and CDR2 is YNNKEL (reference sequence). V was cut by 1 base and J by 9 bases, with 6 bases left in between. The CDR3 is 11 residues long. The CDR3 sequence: CASSQVESYTF. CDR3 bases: TGTGCCAGCAGCCAAGTAGAAAGCTACACCTTC.

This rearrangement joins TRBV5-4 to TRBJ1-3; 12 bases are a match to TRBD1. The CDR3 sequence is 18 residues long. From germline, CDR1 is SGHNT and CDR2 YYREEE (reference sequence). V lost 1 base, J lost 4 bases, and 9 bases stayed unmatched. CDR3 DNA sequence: TGTGCCAGCAGCTTGTGGCGGGACAGGGGGCGATCGGGAAACACCATATATTTT. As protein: CASSLWRDRGRSGNTIYF.

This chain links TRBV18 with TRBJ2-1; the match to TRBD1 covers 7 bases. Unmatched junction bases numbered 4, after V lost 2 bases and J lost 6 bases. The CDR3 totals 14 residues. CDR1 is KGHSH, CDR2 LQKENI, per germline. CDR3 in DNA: TGTGCCAGCTCACCATATGCAGGGGGCAATGAGCAGTTCTTC. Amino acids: CASSPYAGGNEQFF. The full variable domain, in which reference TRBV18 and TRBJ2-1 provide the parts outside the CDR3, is NAGVMQNPRHLVRRRGQEARLRCSPMKGHSHVYWYRQLPEEGLKFMVYLQKENIIDESGMPKERFSAEFPKEGPSILRIQQVVRGDSAAYFCASSPYAGGNEQFFGPGTRLTVL.

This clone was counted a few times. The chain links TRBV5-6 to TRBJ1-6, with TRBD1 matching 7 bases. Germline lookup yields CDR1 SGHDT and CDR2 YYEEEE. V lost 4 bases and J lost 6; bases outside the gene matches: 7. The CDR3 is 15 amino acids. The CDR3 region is CASSPWDSTNSPLHF. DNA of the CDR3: TGTGCCAGCAGCCCGTGGGACAGTACTAATTCACCCCTCCACTTT. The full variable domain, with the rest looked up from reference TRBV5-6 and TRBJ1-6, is DAGVTQSPTHLIKTRGQQVTLRCSPKSGHDTVSWYQQALGQGPQFIFQYYEEEERQRGNFPDRFSGHQFPNYSSELNVNALLLGDSALYLCASSPWDSTNSPLHFGNGTRLTVT.

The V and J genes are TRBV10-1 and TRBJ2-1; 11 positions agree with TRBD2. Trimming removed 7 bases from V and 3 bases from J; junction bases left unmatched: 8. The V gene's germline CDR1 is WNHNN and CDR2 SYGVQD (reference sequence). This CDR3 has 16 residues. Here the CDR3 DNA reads TGCGCCAGCAAGCGTCTTCTAGCGGGGGGCTACAATGAGCAGTTCTTC. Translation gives CASKRLLAGGYNEQFF.

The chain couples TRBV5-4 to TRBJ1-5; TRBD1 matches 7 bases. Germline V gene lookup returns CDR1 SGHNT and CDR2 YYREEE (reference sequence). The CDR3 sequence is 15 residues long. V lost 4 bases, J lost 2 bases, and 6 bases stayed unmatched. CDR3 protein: CASSAGGTGNQPQHF. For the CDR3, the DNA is TGTGCCAGCAGCGCAGGGGGGACAGGCAATCAGCCCCAGCATTTT.

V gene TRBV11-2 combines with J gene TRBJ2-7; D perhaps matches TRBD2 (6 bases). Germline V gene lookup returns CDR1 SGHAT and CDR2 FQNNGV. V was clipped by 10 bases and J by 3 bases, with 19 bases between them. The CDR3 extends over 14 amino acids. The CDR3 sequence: CATVGRERGYEQYF. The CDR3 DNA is TGTGCCACGGTCGGGCGGGAAAGGGGCTACGAGCAGTACTTC.

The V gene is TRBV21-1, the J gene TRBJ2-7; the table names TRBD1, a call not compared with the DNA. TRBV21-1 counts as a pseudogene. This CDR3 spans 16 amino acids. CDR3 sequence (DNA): TGTGCCAGCAGCAAATCGCAAACAGGGGGCGCCTACGAGCAGTACTTC. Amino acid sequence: CASSKSQTGGAYEQYF.

The CDR3 loop reads CAIEGGKDSNQPQHF. The CDR3 bases are TGTGCCATCGAGGGCGGGAAGGATAGCAATCAGCCCCAGCATTTT. The V gene is TRBV10-3, the J gene TRBJ1-5; D unclear. The CDR3 covers 15 residues. Germline CDR1 is ENHRY and CDR2 is SYGVKD. V dropped 8 bases and J dropped 0 bases, with 14 bases sitting between them.

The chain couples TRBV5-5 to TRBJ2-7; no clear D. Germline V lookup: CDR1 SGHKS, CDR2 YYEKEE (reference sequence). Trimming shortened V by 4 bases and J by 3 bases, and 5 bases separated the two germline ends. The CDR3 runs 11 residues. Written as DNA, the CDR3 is TGTGCCAGCAGCCCAGGCTACGAGCAGTACTTC. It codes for CASSPGYEQYF.

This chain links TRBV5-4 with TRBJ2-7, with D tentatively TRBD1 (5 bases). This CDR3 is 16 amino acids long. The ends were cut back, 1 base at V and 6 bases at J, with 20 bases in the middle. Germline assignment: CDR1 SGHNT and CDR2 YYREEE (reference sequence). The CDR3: CASSLSFASRGLEQYF. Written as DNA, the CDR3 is TGTGCCAGCAGCTTGTCTTTCGCCTCAAGGGGTCTCGAGCAGTACTTC.

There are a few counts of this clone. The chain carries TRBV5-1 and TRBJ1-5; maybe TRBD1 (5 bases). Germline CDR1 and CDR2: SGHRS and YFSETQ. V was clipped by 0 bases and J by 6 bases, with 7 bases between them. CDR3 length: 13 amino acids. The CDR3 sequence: CASSLVRVQPQHF. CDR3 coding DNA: TGCGCCAGCAGCTTGGTCAGGGTTCAGCCCCAGCATTTT.